The sequence of this T cell receptor beta chain was determined in a study of OX40 agonist ivuxolimab in advanced cancers. Study-wide results and caveats: Some patients without response likewise showed low normalized clonal expansion. The expanded peripheral T cells' antigen specificity was not determined. In general, CD8+ T cells held more expanded clones than CD4+ did, on average.

As to this clone: As yet, its antigen is unknown.

The CDR3 sequence is 15 residues long. Germline V gene lookup returns CDR1 SGHRS and CDR2 YFSETQ. The V end was cut by 4 bases, the J end by 6 bases, with 20 bases between. TCRdb keeps only in-frame clones here, not all; method: immunoSEQ multiplex PCR. Of around 62,000 clones in the sample, 80% to 85% were seen once. The chain joins TRBV5-1 to TRBJ2-7; D may correspond to TRBD1 or TRBD2 (5 bases each). The clonotype was recovered from an adult with an advanced solid tumor such as melanoma, head and neck, liver or kidney cancer. The material sequenced was CD4+ or CD8+ T cells sorted from blood, taken in a trial of the OX40 agonist ivuxolimab. Here the CDR3 DNA reads TGCGCCAGCAGCCTGGGGGTAAGTAGGACAACCGAGCAGTACTTC. Its protein is CASSLGVSRTTEQYF.